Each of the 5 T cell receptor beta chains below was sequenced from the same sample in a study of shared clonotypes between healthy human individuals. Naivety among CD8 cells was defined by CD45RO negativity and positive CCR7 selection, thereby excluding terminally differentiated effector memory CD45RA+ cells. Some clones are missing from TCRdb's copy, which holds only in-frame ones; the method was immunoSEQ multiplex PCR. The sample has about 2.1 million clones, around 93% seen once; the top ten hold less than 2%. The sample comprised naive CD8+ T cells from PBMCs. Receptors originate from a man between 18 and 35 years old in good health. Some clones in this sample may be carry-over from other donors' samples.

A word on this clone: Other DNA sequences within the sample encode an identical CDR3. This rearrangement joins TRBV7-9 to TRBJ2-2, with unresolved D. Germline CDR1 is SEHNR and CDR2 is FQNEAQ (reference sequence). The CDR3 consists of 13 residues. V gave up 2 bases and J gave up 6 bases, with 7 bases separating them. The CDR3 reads CASSLPGSGELFF. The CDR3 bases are TGTGCCAGCAGCTTACCGGGTTCCGGGGAGCTGTTTTTT.

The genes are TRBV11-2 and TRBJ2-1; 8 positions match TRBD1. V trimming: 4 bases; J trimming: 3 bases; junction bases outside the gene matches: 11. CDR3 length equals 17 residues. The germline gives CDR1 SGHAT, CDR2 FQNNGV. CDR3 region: CASSSPGGDTNYNEQFF. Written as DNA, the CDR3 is TGTGCCAGCAGCTCCCCAGGGGGCGATACTAACTACAATGAGCAGTTCTTC.

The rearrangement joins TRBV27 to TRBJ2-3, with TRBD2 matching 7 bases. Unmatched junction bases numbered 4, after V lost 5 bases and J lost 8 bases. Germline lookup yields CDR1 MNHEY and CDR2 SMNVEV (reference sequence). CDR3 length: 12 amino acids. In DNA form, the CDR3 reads TGTGCCAGCAGTCCCTGGGGGGGTACGCAGTATTTT. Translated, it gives CASSPWGGTQYF.

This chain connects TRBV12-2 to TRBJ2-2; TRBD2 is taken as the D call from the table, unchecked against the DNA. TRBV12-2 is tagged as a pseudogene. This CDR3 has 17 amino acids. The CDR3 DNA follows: TGTGCAAGTCGCTTAGGGGAGGGACTAGGCACCACCGGGGAGCTGTTTTTT. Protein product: CASRLGEGLGTTGELFF.

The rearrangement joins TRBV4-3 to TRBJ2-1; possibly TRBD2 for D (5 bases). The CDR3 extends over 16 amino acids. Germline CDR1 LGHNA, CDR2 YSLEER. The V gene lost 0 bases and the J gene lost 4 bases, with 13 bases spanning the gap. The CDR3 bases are TGCGCCAGCAGCCAAGATCGGAGCGGACCGTACAATGAGCAGTTCTTC. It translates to CASSQDRSGPYNEQFF.